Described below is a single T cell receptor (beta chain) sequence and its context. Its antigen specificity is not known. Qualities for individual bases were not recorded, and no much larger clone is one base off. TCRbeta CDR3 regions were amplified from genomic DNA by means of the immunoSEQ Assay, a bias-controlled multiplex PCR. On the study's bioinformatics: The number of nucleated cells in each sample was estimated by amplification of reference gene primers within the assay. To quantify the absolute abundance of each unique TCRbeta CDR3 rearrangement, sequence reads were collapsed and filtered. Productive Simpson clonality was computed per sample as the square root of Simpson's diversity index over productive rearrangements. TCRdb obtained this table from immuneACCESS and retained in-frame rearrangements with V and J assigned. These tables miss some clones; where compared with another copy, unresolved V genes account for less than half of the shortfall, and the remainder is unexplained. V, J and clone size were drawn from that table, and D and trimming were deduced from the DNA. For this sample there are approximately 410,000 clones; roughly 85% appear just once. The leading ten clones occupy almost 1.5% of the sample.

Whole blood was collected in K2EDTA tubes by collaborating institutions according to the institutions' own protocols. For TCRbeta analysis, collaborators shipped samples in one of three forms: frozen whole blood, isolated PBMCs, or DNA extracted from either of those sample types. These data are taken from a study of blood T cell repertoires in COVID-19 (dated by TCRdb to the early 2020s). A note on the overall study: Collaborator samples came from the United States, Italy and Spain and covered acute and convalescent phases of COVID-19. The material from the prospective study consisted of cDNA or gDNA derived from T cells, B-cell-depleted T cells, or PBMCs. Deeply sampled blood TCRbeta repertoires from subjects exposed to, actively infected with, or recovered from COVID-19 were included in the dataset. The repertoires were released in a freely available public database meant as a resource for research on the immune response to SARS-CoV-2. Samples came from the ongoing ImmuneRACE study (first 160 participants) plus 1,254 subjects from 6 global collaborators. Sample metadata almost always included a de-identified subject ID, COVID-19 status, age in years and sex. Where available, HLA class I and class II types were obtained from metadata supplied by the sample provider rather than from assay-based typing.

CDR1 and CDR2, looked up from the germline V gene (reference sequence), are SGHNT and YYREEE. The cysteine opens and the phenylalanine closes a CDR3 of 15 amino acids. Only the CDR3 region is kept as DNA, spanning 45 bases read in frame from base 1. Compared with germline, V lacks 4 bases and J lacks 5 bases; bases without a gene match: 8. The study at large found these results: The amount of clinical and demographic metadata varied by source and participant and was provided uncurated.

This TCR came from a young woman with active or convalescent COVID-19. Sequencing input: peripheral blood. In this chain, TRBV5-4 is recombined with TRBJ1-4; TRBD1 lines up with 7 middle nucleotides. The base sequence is TGTGCCAGCAGCCCCAGCTCAGGGGGAAATGAAAAACTGTTTTTT. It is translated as CASSPSSGGNEKLFF.